This T cell receptor (beta chain) emerged from a study of CD8+ T cells in alopecia areata. Study background: Patients received oral tofacitinib, 5 to 10 mg twice daily, for moderate-to-severe alopecia areata.

Study outcomes and limitations: It was less clear whether patients shared TCRs than it was in mice, possibly because of HLA.

Treatment in this sample: oral pan-JAK inhibitor, 5-10 mg twice daily. Alopecia areata patients gave lesional scalp punch biopsies and peripheral blood samples. Details on this clone: Its antigen is unidentified.

CDR1 is ENHRY, CDR2 SYGVKD, per germline. Deletions cut 10 bases from V and 4 bases from J, with 19 bases between. The CDR3 length is 14 residues. Sequencing used cDNA as its template, made by extracting RNA and reverse transcribing it. Clones were sequenced by immunoSEQ multiplex PCR, and TCRdb holds only the in-frame ones, with some missing. The table records about 210,000 clones, approximately 40% of them present only once. V is TRBV10-3 and J is TRBJ1-2; tentative D call: TRBD1 (6 bases). This material consisted of CD4+ T cells sorted from blood, taken at roughly week 38, from a patient treated with tofacitinib. The source is a human donor with alopecia areata. CDR3 sequence: CATKGVGRGYGYTF. The CDR3 coding sequence is TGTGCCACCAAGGGGGTAGGGCGTGGCTATGGCTACACCTTC.